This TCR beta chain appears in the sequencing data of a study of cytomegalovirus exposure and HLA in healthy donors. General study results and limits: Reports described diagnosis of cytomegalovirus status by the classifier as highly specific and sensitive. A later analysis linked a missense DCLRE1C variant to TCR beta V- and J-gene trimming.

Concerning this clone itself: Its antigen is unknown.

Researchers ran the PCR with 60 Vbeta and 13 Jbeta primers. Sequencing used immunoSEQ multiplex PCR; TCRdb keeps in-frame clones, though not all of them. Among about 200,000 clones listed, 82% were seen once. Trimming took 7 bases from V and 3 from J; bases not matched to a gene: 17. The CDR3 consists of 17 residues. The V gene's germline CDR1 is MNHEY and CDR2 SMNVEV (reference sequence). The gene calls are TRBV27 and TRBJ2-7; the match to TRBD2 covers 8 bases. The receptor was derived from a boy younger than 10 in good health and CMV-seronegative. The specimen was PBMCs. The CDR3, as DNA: TGTGCCAGCAAGGCGGGGGGCGGGGTAGTGGGGTACTACGAGCAGTACTTC. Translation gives CASKAGGGVVGYYEQYF.